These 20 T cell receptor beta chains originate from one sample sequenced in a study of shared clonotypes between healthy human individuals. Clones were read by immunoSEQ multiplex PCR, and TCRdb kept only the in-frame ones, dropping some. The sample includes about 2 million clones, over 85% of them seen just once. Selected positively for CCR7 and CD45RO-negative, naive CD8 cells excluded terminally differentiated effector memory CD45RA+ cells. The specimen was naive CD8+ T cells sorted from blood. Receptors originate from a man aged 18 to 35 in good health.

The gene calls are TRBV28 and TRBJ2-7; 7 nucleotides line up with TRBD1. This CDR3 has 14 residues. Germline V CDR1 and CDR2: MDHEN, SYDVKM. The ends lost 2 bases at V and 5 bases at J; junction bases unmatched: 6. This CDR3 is CASSLRGGADEQYF. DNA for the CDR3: TGTGCCAGCAGTTTAAGAGGGGGCGCAGACGAGCAGTACTTC.

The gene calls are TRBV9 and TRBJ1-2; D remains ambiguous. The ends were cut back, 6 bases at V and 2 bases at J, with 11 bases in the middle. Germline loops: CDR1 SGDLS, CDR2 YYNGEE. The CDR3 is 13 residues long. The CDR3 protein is CASTLDGNYGYTF. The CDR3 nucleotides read TGTGCCAGCACCCTGGACGGAAACTATGGCTACACCTTC.

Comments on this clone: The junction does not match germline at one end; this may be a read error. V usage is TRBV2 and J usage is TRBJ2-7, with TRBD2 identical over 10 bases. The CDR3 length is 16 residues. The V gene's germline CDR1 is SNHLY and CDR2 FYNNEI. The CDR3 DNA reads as TGCGCCAGCAGTGAATCCCTGCTAGCGGGGGTCTACGAGCAGTACTTC. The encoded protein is CASSESLLAGVYEQYF.

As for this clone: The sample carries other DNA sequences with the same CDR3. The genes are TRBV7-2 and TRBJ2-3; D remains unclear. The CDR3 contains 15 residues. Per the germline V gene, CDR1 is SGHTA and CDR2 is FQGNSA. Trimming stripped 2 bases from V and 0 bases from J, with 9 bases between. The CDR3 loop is CASSLLAVSTDTQYF. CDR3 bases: TGTGCCAGCAGCTTATTGGCGGTTAGCACAGATACGCAGTATTTT.

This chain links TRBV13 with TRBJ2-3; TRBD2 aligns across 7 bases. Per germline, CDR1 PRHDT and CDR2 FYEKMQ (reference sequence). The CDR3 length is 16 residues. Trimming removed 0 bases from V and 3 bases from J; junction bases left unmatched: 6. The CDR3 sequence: CASSLGGEGWTDTQYF. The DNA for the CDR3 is TGTGCCAGCAGCTTAGGAGGGGAGGGGTGGACAGATACGCAGTATTTT. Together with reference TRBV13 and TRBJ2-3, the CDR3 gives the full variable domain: AAGVIQSPRHLIKEKRETATLKCYPIPRHDTVYWYQQGPGQDPQFLISFYEKMQSDKGSIPDRFSAQQFSDYHSELNMSSLELGDSALYFCASSLGGEGWTDTQYFGPGTRLTVL.

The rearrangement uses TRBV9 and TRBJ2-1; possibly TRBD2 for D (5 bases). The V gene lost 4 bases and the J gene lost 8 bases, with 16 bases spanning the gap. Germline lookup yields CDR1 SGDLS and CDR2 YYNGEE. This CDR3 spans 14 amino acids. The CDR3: CASSSGLRVDEQFF. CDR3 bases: TGTGCCAGCAGCTCGGGCCTGCGGGTGGATGAGCAGTTCTTC.

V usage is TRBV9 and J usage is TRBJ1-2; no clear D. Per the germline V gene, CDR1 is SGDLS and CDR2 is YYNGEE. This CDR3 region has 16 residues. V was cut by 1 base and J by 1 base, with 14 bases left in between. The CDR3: CASSVQSFVDNYGYTF. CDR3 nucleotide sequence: TGTGCCAGCAGCGTACAATCCTTCGTAGATAACTATGGCTACACCTTC.

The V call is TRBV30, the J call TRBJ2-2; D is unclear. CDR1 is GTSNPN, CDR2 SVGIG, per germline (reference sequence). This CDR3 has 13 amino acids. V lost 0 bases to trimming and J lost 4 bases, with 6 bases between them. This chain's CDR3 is CAWSVPPTGELFF. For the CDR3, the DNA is TGTGCCTGGAGTGTACCCCCCACCGGGGAGCTGTTTTTT. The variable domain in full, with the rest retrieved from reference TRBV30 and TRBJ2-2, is SQTIHQWPATLVQPVGSPLSLECTVEGTSNPNLYWYRQAAGRGLQLLFYSVGIGQISSEVPQNLSASRPQDRQFILSSKKLLLSDSGFYLCAWSVPPTGELFFGEGSRLTVL.

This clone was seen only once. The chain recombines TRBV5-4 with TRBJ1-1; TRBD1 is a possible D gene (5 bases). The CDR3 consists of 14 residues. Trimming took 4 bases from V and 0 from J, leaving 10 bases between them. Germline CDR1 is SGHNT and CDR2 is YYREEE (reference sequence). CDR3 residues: CASSPGLLNTEAFF. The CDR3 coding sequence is TGTGCCAGCAGCCCGGGACTCTTGAACACTGAAGCTTTCTTT. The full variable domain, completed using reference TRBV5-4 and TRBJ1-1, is ETGVTQSPTHLIKTRGQQVTLRCSSQSGHNTVSWYQQALGQGPQFIFQYYREEENGRGNFPPRFSGLQFPNYSSELNVNALELDDSALYLCASSPGLLNTEAFFGQGTRLTVV.

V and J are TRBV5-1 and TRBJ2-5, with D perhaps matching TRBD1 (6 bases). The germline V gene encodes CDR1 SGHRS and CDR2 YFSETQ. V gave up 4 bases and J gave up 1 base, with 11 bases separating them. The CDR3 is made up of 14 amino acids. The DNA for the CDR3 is TGCGCCAGCAGCCTGAACAGGGCCCAAGAGACCCAGTACTTC. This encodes CASSLNRAQETQYF.

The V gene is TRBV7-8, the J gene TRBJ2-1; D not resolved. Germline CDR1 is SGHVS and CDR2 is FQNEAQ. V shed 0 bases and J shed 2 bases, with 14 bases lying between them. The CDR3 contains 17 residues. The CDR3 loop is CASSLAEGPYAYNEQFF. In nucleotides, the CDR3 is TGTGCCAGCAGCTTAGCGGAAGGGCCCTACGCCTACAATGAGCAGTTCTTC.

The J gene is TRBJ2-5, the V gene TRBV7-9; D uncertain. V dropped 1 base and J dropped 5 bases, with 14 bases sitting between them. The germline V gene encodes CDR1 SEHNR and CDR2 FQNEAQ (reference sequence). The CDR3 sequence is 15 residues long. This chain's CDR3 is CASSLGASTEETQYF. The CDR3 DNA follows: TGTGCCAGCAGCTTAGGCGCCTCAACGGAGGAGACCCAGTACTTC.

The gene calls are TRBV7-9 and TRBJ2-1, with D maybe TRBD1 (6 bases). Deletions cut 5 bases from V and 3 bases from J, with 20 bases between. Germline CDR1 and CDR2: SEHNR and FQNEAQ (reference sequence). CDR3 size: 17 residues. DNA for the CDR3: TGTGCCAGCAGCCCCAGGCTAGGGGGTAAGGACTACAATGAGCAGTTCTTC. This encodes CASSPRLGGKDYNEQFF. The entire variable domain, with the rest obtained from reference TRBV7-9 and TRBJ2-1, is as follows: DTGVSQNPRHKITKRGQNVTFRCDPISEHNRLYWYRQTLGQGPEFLTYFQNEAQLEKSRLLSDRFSAERPKGSFSTLEIQRTEQGDSAMYLCASSPRLGGKDYNEQFFGPGTRLTVL.

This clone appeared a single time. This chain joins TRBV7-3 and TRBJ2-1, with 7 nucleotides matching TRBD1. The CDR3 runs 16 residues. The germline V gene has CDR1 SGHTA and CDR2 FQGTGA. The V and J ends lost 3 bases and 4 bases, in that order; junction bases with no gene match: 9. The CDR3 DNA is TGTGCCAGCAGCTTGCGAACAGGGGATCGGTACAATGAGCAGTTCTTC. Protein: CASSLRTGDRYNEQFF.

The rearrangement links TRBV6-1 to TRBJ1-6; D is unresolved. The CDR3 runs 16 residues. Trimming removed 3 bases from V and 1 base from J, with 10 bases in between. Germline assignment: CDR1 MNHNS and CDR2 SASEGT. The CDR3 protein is CASSDGHSSYNSPLHF. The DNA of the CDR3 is TGTGCCAGCAGTGATGGCCACAGTTCCTATAATTCACCCCTCCACTTT.

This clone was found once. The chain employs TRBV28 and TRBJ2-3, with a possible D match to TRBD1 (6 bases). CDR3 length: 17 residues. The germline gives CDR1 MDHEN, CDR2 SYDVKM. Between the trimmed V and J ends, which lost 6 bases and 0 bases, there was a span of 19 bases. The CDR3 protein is CASSSALAGASTDTQYF. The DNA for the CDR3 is TGTGCCAGCAGCTCCGCCTTGGCAGGGGCTAGCACAGATACGCAGTATTTT.

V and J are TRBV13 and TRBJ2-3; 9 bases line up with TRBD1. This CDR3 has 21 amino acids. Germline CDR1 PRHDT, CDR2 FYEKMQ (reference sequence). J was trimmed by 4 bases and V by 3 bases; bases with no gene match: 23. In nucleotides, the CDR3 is TGTGCCAGCAGCTTTACCGGAATTGGTTATAAGGGACAGGGTGGAGCAGATACGCAGTATTTT. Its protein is CASSFTGIGYKGQGGADTQYF. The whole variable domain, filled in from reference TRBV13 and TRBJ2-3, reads AAGVIQSPRHLIKEKRETATLKCYPIPRHDTVYWYQQGPGQDPQFLISFYEKMQSDKGSIPDRFSAQQFSDYHSELNMSSLELGDSALYFCASSFTGIGYKGQGGADTQYFGPGTRLTVL.

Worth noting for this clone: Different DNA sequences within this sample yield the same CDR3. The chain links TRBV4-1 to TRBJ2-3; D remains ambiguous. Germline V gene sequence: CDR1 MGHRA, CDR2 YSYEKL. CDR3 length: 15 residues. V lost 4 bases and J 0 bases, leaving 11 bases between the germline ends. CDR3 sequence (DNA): TGCGCCAGCAGCCTCGGCGGCTCTAGCACAGATACGCAGTATTTT. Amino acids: CASSLGGSSTDTQYF.

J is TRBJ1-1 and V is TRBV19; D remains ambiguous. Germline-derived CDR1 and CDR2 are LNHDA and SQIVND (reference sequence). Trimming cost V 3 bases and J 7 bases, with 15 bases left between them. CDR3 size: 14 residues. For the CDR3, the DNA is TGTGCCAGTAGTATTTTACTGACAAATGTTGAAGCTTTCTTT. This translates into CASSILLTNVEAFF.

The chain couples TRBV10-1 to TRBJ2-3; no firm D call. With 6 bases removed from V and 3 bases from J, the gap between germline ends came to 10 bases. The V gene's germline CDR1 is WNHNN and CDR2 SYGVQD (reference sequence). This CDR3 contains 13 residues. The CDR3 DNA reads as TGCGCCAGCAGCGCGGTGGAGACAGATACGCAGTATTTT. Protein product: CASSAVETDTQYF.